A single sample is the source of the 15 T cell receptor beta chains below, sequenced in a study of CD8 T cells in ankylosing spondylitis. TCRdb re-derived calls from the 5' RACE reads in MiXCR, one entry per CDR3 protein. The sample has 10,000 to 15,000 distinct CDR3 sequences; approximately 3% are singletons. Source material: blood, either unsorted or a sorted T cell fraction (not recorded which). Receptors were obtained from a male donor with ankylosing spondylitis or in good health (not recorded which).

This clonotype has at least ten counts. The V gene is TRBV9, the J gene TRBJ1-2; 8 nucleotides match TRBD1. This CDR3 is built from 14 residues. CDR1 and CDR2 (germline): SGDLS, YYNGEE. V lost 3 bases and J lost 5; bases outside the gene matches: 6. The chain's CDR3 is CASSAWTGSYGYTF. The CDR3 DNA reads TGTGCCAGCAGCGCCTGGACAGGGTCATATGGCTACACCTTC.

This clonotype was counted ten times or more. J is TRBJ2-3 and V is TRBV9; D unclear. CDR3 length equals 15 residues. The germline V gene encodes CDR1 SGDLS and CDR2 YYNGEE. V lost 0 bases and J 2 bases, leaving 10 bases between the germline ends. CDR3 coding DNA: TGTGCCAGCAGCGTAGTGAAGGGAACCACAGATACGCAGTATTTT. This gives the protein CASSVVKGTTDTQYF.

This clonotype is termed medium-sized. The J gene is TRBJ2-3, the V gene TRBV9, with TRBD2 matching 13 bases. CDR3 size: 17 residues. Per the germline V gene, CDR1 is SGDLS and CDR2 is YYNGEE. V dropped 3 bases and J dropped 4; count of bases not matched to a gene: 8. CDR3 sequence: CASSARGLAGTPDTQYF. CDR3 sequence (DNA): TGTGCCAGCAGCGCCCGGGGACTAGCGGGGACCCCAGATACGCAGTATTTT.

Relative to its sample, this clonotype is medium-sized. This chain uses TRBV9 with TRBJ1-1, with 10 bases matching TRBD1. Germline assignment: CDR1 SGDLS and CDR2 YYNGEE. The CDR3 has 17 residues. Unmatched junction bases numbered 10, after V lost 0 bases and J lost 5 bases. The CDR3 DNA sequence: TGTGCCAGCAGCGTAGGGGACAGGGGCGTCACGGGAACTGAAGCTTTCTTT. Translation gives CASSVGDRGVTGTEAFF. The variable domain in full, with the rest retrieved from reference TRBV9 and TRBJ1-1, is DSGVTQTPKHLITATGQRVTLRCSPRSGDLSVYWYQQSLDQGLQFLIQYYNGEERAKGNILERFSAQQFPDLHSELNLSSLELGDSALYFCASSVGDRGVTGTEAFFGQGTRLTVV.

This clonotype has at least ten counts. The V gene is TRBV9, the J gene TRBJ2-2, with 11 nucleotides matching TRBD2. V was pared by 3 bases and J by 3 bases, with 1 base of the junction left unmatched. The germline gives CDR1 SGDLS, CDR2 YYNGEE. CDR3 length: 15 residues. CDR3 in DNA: TGTGCCAGCAGCGGGGGACTAGCGGACACCGGGGAGCTGTTTTTT. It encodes CASSGGLADTGELFF. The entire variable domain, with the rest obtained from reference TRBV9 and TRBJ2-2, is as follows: DSGVTQTPKHLITATGQRVTLRCSPRSGDLSVYWYQQSLDQGLQFLIQYYNGEERAKGNILERFSAQQFPDLHSELNLSSLELGDSALYFCASSGGLADTGELFFGEGSRLTVL.

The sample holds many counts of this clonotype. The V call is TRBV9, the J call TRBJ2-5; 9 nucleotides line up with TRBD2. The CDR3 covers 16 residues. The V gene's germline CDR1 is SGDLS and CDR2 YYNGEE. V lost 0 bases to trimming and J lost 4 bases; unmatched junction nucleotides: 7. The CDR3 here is CASSVGGGGARETQYF. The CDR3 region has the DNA TGTGCCAGCAGCGTAGGGGGCGGGGGGGCCCGAGAGACCCAGTACTTC.

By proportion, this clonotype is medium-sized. The CDR3 DNA reads TGTGCCAGCAGCGTAGAAATGGGGGGTGAAGCTTTCTTT. Translated: CASSVEMGGEAFF. The chain links TRBV9 to TRBJ1-1; D might be TRBD1 (5 bases). The V gene's germline CDR1 is SGDLS and CDR2 YYNGEE. This CDR3 contains 13 residues. The ends were cut back, 0 bases at V and 7 bases at J, with 10 bases in the middle.

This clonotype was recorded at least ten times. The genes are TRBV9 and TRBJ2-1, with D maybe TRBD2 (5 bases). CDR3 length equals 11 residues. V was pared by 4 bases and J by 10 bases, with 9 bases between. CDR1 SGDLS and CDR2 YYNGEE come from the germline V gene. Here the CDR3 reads CASSSREEQFF. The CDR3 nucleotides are TGTGCCAGCAGCTCAAGGGAGGAGCAGTTCTTC.

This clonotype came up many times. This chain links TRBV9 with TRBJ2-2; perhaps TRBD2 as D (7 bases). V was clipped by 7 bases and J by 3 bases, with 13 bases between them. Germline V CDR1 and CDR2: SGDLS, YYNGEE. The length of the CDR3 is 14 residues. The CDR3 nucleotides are TGTGCCAGCGGGGGGGCCTCGGACACCGGGGAGCTGTTTTTT. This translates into CASGGASDTGELFF.

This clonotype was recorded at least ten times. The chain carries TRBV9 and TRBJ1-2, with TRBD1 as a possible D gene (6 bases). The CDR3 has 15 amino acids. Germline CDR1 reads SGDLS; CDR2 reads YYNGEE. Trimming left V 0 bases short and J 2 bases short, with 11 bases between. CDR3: CASSVADRLNYGYTF. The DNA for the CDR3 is TGTGCCAGCAGCGTAGCTGACAGGCTGAACTATGGCTACACCTTC.

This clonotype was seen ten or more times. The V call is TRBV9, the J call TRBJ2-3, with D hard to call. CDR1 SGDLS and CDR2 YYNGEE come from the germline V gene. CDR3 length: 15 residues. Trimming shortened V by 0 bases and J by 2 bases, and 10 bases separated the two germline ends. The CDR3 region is CASSVGLGVTDTQYF. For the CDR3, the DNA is TGTGCCAGCAGCGTAGGACTCGGAGTCACAGATACGCAGTATTTT.

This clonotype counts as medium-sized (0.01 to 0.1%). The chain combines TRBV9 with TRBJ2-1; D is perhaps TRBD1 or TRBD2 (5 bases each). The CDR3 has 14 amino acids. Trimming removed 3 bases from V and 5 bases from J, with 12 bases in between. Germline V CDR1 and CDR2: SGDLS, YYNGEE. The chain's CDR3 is CASSGWVGDNEQFF. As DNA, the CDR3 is TGTGCCAGCAGCGGCTGGGTGGGGGACAATGAGCAGTTCTTC.

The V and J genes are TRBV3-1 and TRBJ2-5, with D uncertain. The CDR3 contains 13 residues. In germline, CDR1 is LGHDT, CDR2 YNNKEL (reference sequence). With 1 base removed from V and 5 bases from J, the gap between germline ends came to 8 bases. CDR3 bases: TGTGCCAGCAGCCAAGTAGTCAGCGAGACCCAGTACTTC. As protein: CASSQVVSETQYF.

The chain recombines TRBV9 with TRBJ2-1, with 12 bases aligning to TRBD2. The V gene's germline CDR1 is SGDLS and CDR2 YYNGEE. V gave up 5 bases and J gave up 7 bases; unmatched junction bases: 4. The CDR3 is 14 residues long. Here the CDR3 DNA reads TGTGCCAGCAGTCGGACTAGCGGGGAGAATGAGCAGTTCTTC. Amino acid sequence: CASSRTSGENEQFF.

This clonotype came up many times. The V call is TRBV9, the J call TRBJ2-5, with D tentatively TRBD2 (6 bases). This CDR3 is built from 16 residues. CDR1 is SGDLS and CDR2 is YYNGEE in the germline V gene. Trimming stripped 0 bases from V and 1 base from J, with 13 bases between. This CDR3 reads CASSVVAGPGQETQYF. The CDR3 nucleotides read TGTGCCAGCAGCGTAGTTGCGGGGCCCGGCCAAGAGACCCAGTACTTC.